Given below is one TCR beta chain in context. This entry comes from a study of blood T cell repertoires in COVID-19. Study-wide context: T cells, B-cell-depleted T cells, or PBMCs provided the cDNA or gDNA that served as material.

The CDR3 has 12 amino acids. V was cut by 7 bases and J by 2 bases, with 8 bases left in between. Germline-derived CDR1 and CDR2 are MNHNY and SVGAGI (reference sequence). In the original workflow: Amplification of reference gene primers provided the estimated nucleated cell counts. Clones were read by immunoSEQ multiplex PCR, and TCRdb kept only the in-frame ones, dropping some. V and J calls and clone size come straight from that table; D and trimming were deduced from the DNA. The table has 100,000 to 110,000 clones, 85% seen once. The gene calls are TRBV6-6 and TRBJ1-2; D may be TRBD1 (6 bases). The clonotype comes from a man between 45 and 60 years old with active or convalescent COVID-19. Sequencing was carried out using peripheral blood. The CDR3 sequence: CASMQGNYGYTF. The CDR3 DNA reads as TGTGCCAGCATGCAGGGGAACTATGGCTACACCTTC.